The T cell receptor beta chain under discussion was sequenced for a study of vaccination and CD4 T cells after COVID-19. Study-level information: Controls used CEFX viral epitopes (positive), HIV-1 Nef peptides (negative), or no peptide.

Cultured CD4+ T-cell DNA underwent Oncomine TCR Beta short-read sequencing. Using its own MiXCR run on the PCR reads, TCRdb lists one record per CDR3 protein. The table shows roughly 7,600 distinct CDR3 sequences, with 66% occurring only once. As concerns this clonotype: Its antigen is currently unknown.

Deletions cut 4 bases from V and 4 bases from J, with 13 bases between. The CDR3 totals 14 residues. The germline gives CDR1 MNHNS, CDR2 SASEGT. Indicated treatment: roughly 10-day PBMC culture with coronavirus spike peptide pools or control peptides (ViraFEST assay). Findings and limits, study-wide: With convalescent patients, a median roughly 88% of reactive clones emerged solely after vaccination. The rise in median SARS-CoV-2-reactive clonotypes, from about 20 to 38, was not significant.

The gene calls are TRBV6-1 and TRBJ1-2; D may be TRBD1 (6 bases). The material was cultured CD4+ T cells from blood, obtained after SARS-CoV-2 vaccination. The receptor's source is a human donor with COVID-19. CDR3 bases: TGTGCCAGCAGTGCCCTCAGGGGAAGCTATGGCTACACCTTC. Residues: CASSALRGSYGYTF.